Following are 3 T cell receptor beta chains from one sample sequenced in a study of T cells in Graves' hyperthyroidism and ophthalmopathy. Researchers amplified the TCR beta CDR3 regions from RNA transcripts. The study used the HTBI primer set for a first-round RT-PCR of the TCR CDR3. One entry per CDR3 protein, called by TCRdb with MiXCR from the multiplex PCR reads. The profile covers about 510,000 distinct CDR3 sequences, with 35% to 50% appearing a single time and about two fifths taken by the ten largest. Sequencing used peripheral blood or thyroid tissue (not recorded which). The source of these receptors is an adult woman with Graves' disease, either hyperthyroidism or ophthalmopathy (not recorded which).

In this sample, this clonotype turned up many times. The rearrangement uses TRBV9 and TRBJ2-6; D is perhaps TRBD2 (5 bases). With 3 bases removed from V and 0 bases from J, the gap between germline ends came to 10 bases. The CDR3 loop spans 16 amino acids. Germline V gene sequence: CDR1 SGDLS, CDR2 YYNGEE. The CDR3 loop is CASSALSGSGANVLTF. The CDR3 coding sequence is TGTGCCAGCAGCGCCCTCAGCGGCTCTGGGGCCAACGTCCTGACTTTC. The whole variable domain, remainder taken from reference TRBV9 and TRBJ2-6, is DSGVTQTPKHLITATGQRVTLRCSPRSGDLSVYWYQQSLDQGLQFLIQYYNGEERAKGNILERFSAQQFPDLHSELNLSSLELGDSALYFCASSALSGSGANVLTFGAGSRLTVL.

The rearrangement joins TRBV29-1 to TRBJ2-2; D might be TRBD1 (5 bases). CDR1 SQVTM and CDR2 ANQGSEA come from the germline V gene. The CDR3 sequence is 13 residues long. V lost 3 bases, J lost 7 bases, and 12 bases lay in between. The CDR3 coding sequence is TGCAGCGTTGACGGTCAGGGCTACGGGGAGCTGTTTTTT. Encoded protein: CSVDGQGYGELFF.

The V gene is TRBV3-1, the J gene TRBJ1-6; D might be TRBD1 (6 bases). CDR3 length: 15 residues. Trimming shortened V by 1 base and J by 9 bases, and 13 bases separated the two germline ends. Germline V lookup: CDR1 LGHDT, CDR2 YNNKEL (reference sequence). The CDR3 is CASSQAGQIGSPLHF. In DNA form, the CDR3 reads TGTGCCAGCAGCCAAGCGGGACAAATAGGTTCACCCCTCCACTTT.